This T cell receptor (beta chain) was obtained from a study of human T cells and chemical hapten exposure. Study-wide results and caveats: Counts of TCRs above 1 in 1000 frequency stayed unchanged with DPC sensitization.

Comments on this clonotype: Its antigen remains unknown. One end of the junction varies from germline; a read error may be responsible.

TCRdb re-called the RACE reads with MiXCR, one entry per CDR3 protein. The sample records tens of thousands of distinct CDR3 sequences, approximately 10% being singletons. CDR1 is PRHDT and CDR2 is FYEKMQ in the germline V gene (reference sequence). The CDR3 contains 12 residues. As for time point: pre-sensitization, week 0. The treatment denotes: therapeutic diphenylcyclopropenone sensitization with weekly scalp DPC. Alopecia patients between 18 and 70 years old and suitable for DPC were used as donors. This specimen was whole blood, taken in connection with sensitization to the hapten diphenylcyclopropenone (DPC). This receptor was taken from a woman aged 40 to 49 with alopecia areata. Some clones in this sample may be carry-over from other donors' samples. The J gene is TRBJ1-1, the V gene TRBV13; D unclear. The DNA of the CDR3 is TGTGCCGGCAGCTCCCGAGGAACTGAAGCTTTCTTT. Translation: CAGSSRGTEAFF.